The 24 T cell receptor beta chains below all came from one sample that was sequenced in a study of cytomegalovirus exposure and HLA in healthy donors. Use of 60 Vbeta and 13 Jbeta primers characterized the PCR. Using immunoSEQ multiplex PCR, the repertoire was profiled, and TCRdb retains in-frame clones only, with some absent. The sample has some 150,000 clones, about 79% seen once; the top ten hold 6.3%. The sample taken for sequencing was PBMCs. These receptors came from a man aged 35-49 years in good health and CMV-seropositive.

This clone has a handful of counts. The genes are TRBV6-1 and TRBJ2-7; 15 positions match TRBD2. Germline CDR1 MNHNS, CDR2 SASEGT. V dropped 6 bases and J dropped 7; count of bases not matched to a gene: 1. The CDR3 runs 13 residues. The CDR3 bases are TGTGCCAGCAGCGGACTAGCGGGAGGGGAGCAGTACTTC. Protein sequence: CASSGLAGGEQYF.

J is TRBJ2-7 and V is TRBV4-1; the D gene is possibly TRBD1 (5 bases). Deletions cut 9 bases from V and 9 bases from J, with 9 bases between. The CDR3 is 9 amino acids. The germline gives CDR1 MGHRA, CDR2 YSYEKL. The DNA for the CDR3 is TGCGCCAGAAGACAGTGGCAGTACTTC. Amino acid sequence: CARRQWQYF.

This chain connects TRBV12-5 to TRBJ1-5; D gene uncertain. The ends were cut back, 6 bases at V and 3 bases at J, with 12 bases in the middle. This CDR3 has 14 amino acids. Per germline, CDR1 LGHNT and CDR2 FRNRAP. The CDR3 DNA reads as TGTGCTAGTGGGTCGAGACTGAACAATCAGCCCCAGCATTTT. Residues: CASGSRLNNQPQHF.

The V call is TRBV5-8, the J call TRBJ1-2; 8 bases match TRBD1. V dropped 5 bases and J dropped 8; count of bases not matched to a gene: 17. This CDR3 comprises 16 residues. Per germline, CDR1 SGHTS and CDR2 YDEGEE. The CDR3 DNA follows: TGTGCCAGCAGTCTGACATCAGGGGGCCTCGGTCTGGGCTACACCTTC. This gives the protein CASSLTSGGLGLGYTF.

The rearrangement joins TRBV27 to TRBJ2-3; no definite D call. Germline V lookup: CDR1 MNHEY, CDR2 SMNVEV (reference sequence). Trimming shortened V by 3 bases and J by 1 base, and 5 bases separated the two germline ends. The CDR3 length is 13 residues. This chain's CDR3 is CASSLFGTDTQYF. The CDR3 region has the DNA TGTGCCAGCAGTTTGTTCGGCACAGATACGCAGTATTTT.

As DNA, the CDR3 is TGTGCCAGCAGTACAGGGGGCAGCCGTGAAGCTTTCTTT. Residues: CASSTGGSREAFF. The chain links TRBV28 to TRBJ1-1, with 9 bases matching TRBD1. Germline values: CDR1 MDHEN, CDR2 SYDVKM. The CDR3 totals 13 residues. V lost 5 bases, J lost 7 bases, and 5 bases stayed unmatched.

The V and J genes are TRBV5-1 and TRBJ2-7; tentative D call: TRBD2 (6 bases). Trimming cost V 3 bases and J 5 bases, with 12 bases left between them. This CDR3 has 13 residues. Germline CDR1 and CDR2: SGHRS and YFSETQ. The DNA of the CDR3 is TGCGCCAGCAGCTCGGGACTCGGGGACGAGCAGTACTTC. Translated, it gives CASSSGLGDEQYF.

This sequence joins TRBV6-1 and TRBJ2-5; tentatively, D is TRBD2 (5 bases). The CDR3 spans 14 residues. V was clipped by 0 bases and J by 5 bases, with 10 bases between them. Germline V gene lookup returns CDR1 MNHNS and CDR2 SASEGT. CDR3 sequence: CASSEAGTGETQYF. As DNA, the CDR3 is TGTGCCAGCAGTGAAGCCGGCACGGGGGAGACCCAGTACTTC.

This rearrangement joins TRBV4-1 to TRBJ2-7; D gene ambiguous. V was cut by 3 bases and J by 6 bases, with 9 bases left in between. The length of the CDR3 is 12 residues. Per germline, CDR1 MGHRA and CDR2 YSYEKL. In DNA, the CDR3 is TGCGCCAGCAGCCAGTACAGTAGCGAGCAGTACTTC. Its translation is CASSQYSSEQYF.

The chain uses TRBV6-6 and TRBJ2-7; a weak D match, TRBD2 (5 bases). Trimming took off 0 bases at V and 1 base at J, with 13 bases between the two ends. Germline V gene data show CDR1 as MNHNY and CDR2 as SVGAGI (reference sequence). This CDR3 is 16 amino acids long. The CDR3 nucleotides read TGTGCCAGCAGTTACTCGACGGGGTCAGGATCCTACGAGCAGTACTTC. Residues: CASSYSTGSGSYEQYF.

The chain is built from TRBV5-1 and TRBJ1-3; 8 nucleotides line up with TRBD1. The CDR3 has 15 amino acids. Germline V gene data show CDR1 as SGHRS and CDR2 as YFSETQ. Losses at the gene ends were 5 bases for V and 4 bases for J; bases not matched to a gene: 8. Here the CDR3 reads CASSPGQGDGNTIYF. DNA of the CDR3: TGCGCCAGCAGTCCTGGACAGGGAGACGGAAACACCATATATTTT.

A remark on this clone: A junction boundary mismatches the germline segment, possibly from a read error. The chain combines TRBV7-7 with TRBJ1-1; maybe TRBD1 (6 bases). Germline V gives CDR1 SSHAT, CDR2 FNYEAQ (reference sequence). This CDR3 is 13 amino acids long. For the CDR3, the DNA is TGTGCTAGCAGCTCACATCAGGGGACTGAAGCTTTCTTT. Translated, it gives CASSSHQGTEAFF.

This clone was counted once. The chain has TRBV11-2 and TRBJ1-6; 8 bases align to TRBD1. This CDR3 is built from 14 residues. V lost 5 bases, J lost 8 bases, and 5 bases stayed unmatched. Germline loops: CDR1 SGHAT, CDR2 FQNNGV. In nucleotides, the CDR3 is TGTGCCAGCAGCCCCAGGGGGCTAGATTCACCCCTCCACTTT. Its protein is CASSPRGLDSPLHF.

The chain has TRBV19 and TRBJ1-2; D possibly corresponds to TRBD1 (6 bases). From germline, CDR1 is LNHDA and CDR2 SQIVND (reference sequence). V was trimmed by 5 bases and J by 4 bases, leaving 11 bases between them. CDR3 length equals 13 residues. The CDR3 here is CASSVGQSYGYTF. As DNA, the CDR3 is TGTGCCAGTAGTGTCGGACAGAGCTATGGCTACACCTTC.

This chain joins TRBV6-1 and TRBJ2-5, with D perhaps matching TRBD2 (6 bases). Germline V lookup: CDR1 MNHNS, CDR2 SASEGT. Trimming pared 3 bases from V and 7 bases from J, leaving 15 bases between. CDR3 length: 14 residues. Written as DNA, the CDR3 is TGTGCCAGCAGTGAGGGTATCCTAGCGAGGACCCAGTACTTC. It encodes CASSEGILARTQYF.

The chain joins TRBV27 to TRBJ2-7, with 10 positions matching TRBD1. The CDR3 covers 16 residues. CDR1 MNHEY and CDR2 SMNVEV come from the germline V gene (reference sequence). V was pared by 5 bases and J by 2 bases, with 9 bases of the junction left unmatched. This CDR3 is CASSPRQGARPYEQYF. The CDR3 DNA reads TGTGCCAGCAGTCCCCGACAGGGGGCGAGACCCTACGAGCAGTACTTC.

The rearrangement joins TRBV5-1 to TRBJ2-2; 7 bases line up with TRBD2. The CDR3 runs 15 residues. Germline-derived CDR1 and CDR2 are SGHRS and YFSETQ. The trim removed 6 bases at V and 0 bases at J, leaving 5 bases unmatched. CDR3 DNA: TGCGCCAGCAATGGGGGGGAGTCGAACACCGGGGAGCTGTTTTTT. It encodes CASNGGESNTGELFF.

This clone came up a few times. The chain joins TRBV7-9 to TRBJ2-3; D is possibly TRBD2 (5 bases). CDR3 size: 15 residues. Germline V gives CDR1 SEHNR, CDR2 FQNEAQ (reference sequence). V lost 7 bases and J 4 bases, leaving 18 bases between the germline ends. CDR3 in DNA: TGTGCCAGCACCGGTAGCGCCCGATCCCCAGATACGCAGTATTTT. Protein product: CASTGSARSPDTQYF.

The genes are TRBV28 and TRBJ2-7; D might be TRBD1 (6 bases). The V end was cut by 3 bases, the J end by 2 bases, with 14 bases between. This CDR3 is 15 amino acids long. Germline loops: CDR1 MDHEN, CDR2 SYDVKM. The CDR3 loop reads CASSLKTGLTYEQYF. The CDR3 bases are TGTGCCAGCAGTTTGAAGACAGGTCTTACCTACGAGCAGTACTTC.

This sequence joins TRBV7-9 and TRBJ1-4; a weak D match, TRBD1 (6 bases). CDR3 length equals 14 residues. Per germline, CDR1 SEHNR and CDR2 FQNEAQ (reference sequence). Trimming took 5 bases from V and 7 from J, leaving 14 bases between them. The CDR3 nucleotides are TGTGCCAGCAGCCCAGGGGCCGGGATTGAAAAACTGTTTTTT. It translates to CASSPGAGIEKLFF.

The chain carries TRBV6-6 and TRBJ2-7; 9 positions match TRBD1. Per the germline V gene, CDR1 is MNHNY and CDR2 is SVGAGI (reference sequence). This CDR3 is 16 amino acids long. The V gene end was trimmed by 3 bases and the J gene end by 4 bases; junction bases not matched to a gene: 10. In DNA form, the CDR3 reads TGTGCCAGCAGTTATTGGGGACAGGGCAACATGTACGAGCAGTACTTC. Its protein product is CASSYWGQGNMYEQYF.

The genes are TRBV19 and TRBJ2-3; 7 positions agree with TRBD2. This CDR3 contains 15 residues. Germline-derived CDR1 and CDR2 are LNHDA and SQIVND (reference sequence). With 6 bases clipped from V and 4 bases from J, the junction kept 10 bases outside the gene matches. The CDR3 DNA reads as TGTGCCAGTAGGCGCGGACTAGATGTCCCAGATACGCAGTATTTT. The encoded protein is CASRRGLDVPDTQYF.

The genes are TRBV11-3 and TRBJ1-2; 11 nucleotides match TRBD1. This CDR3 region has 15 residues. Per the germline V gene, CDR1 is SGHNT and CDR2 is YENEEA. J lost 4 bases, V lost 5 bases, and 6 bases had no gene match. CDR3 bases: TGTGCCAGCAGCCTACGGACAGGGGGCGCCTATGGCTACACCTTC. It yields the protein CASSLRTGGAYGYTF.

This sequence joins TRBV7-9 and TRBJ2-2, with D tentatively TRBD1 (5 bases). This CDR3 is built from 14 residues. Trimming removed 1 base at V and 6 bases at J, with 9 bases between. CDR1 is SEHNR, CDR2 FQNEAQ, per germline (reference sequence). In DNA, the CDR3 is TGTGCCAGCAGCTTAGGGGGCCCAGCCGGGGAGCTGTTTTTT. This encodes CASSLGGPAGELFF.